This entry lists 17 T cell receptor beta chains sequenced from one sample in a study of identical twins. In TCRdb, the 5' RACE reads were re-called with MiXCR into one record per CDR3 protein. The sample records approximately 220,000 distinct CDR3 sequences, about 7.5% being singletons. Another study also made use of these data, one on yellow fever vaccine responses in identical twins.

Sequenced input: memory (CD45RO+) T cells sorted from blood. Every receptor here comes from a young woman in good health.

This clonotype was counted many times. The rearrangement uses TRBV15 and TRBJ1-5; D not certain. V lost 4 bases, J lost 6 bases, and 19 bases lay in between. CDR1 LNHNV and CDR2 YYDKDF come from the germline V gene (reference sequence). The CDR3 is made up of 16 amino acids. The CDR3 region has the DNA TGTGCCACCAGCATGGAGGGAAGGACGTTCGCTCAGCCCCAGCATTTT. Its translation is CATSMEGRTFAQPQHF.

This clonotype occurred a few times. J is TRBJ2-1 and V is TRBV7-9, with D unresolved. Germline-derived CDR1 and CDR2 are SEHNR and FQNEAQ (reference sequence). CDR3 length: 13 amino acids. V lost 1 base and J lost 8, with 9 bases in between. The CDR3 coding sequence is TGTGCCAGCAGCTTAGACGCTGGAGATGAGCAGTTCTTC. Its translation: CASSLDAGDEQFF.

This clonotype was seen ten or more times. The chain joins TRBV7-8 to TRBJ2-7; TRBD2 is a possible D gene (5 bases). CDR1 and CDR2 (germline): SGHVS, FQNEAQ. The CDR3 is made up of 14 amino acids. The V and J ends lost 0 bases and 2 bases respectively, with 8 bases between them. The CDR3 region has the DNA TGTGCCAGCAGCTTAGCTGACGGGACCTACGAGCAGTACTTC. Protein sequence: CASSLADGTYEQYF.

This chain connects TRBV11-2 to TRBJ1-1, with 8 bases fitting TRBD1. The germline CDR1 and CDR2 sequences are SGHAT and FQNNGV. V dropped 2 bases and J dropped 0; count of bases not matched to a gene: 5. This CDR3 has 16 residues. The CDR3 here is CASSLQGAYMNTEAFF. CDR3 sequence (DNA): TGTGCCAGCAGCTTACAGGGGGCTTACATGAACACTGAAGCTTTCTTT.

This clonotype has ten or more counts. This chain connects TRBV6-5 to TRBJ2-3; the match to TRBD2 covers 9 bases. The CDR3 has 14 amino acids. Losses at the gene ends were 3 bases for V and 9 bases for J; bases not matched to a gene: 7. CDR1 and CDR2 (germline): MNHEY, SVGAGI. CDR3 amino acids: CASSYGAGGPTQYF. CDR3 DNA: TGTGCCAGCAGTTATGGCGCGGGGGGGCCCACGCAGTATTTT.

A few counts support this clonotype. This chain uses TRBV7-6 with TRBJ2-2; D is unresolved. V was cut by 8 bases and J by 5 bases, with 21 bases left in between. The CDR3 runs to 16 residues. The germline gives CDR1 SGHVS, CDR2 FNYEAQ. The CDR3 protein is CASSPWARLGTGELFF. Here the CDR3 DNA reads TGTGCCAGCTCCCCCTGGGCTAGACTGGGAACCGGGGAGCTGTTTTTT.

The chain couples TRBV7-9 to TRBJ1-2, with D maybe TRBD1 (6 bases). The V and J ends lost 2 bases and 3 bases respectively, with 10 bases between them. This CDR3 is 14 amino acids long. CDR1 and CDR2 from the germline V gene are SEHNR and FQNEAQ (reference sequence). CDR3 bases: TGTGCCAGCAGCTTACGGGGGGCTGACTATGGCTACACCTTC. It specifies CASSLRGADYGYTF.

This clonotype was counted between two and nine times. The chain couples TRBV27 to TRBJ2-5; D is unclear. The germline V gene has CDR1 MNHEY and CDR2 SMNVEV (reference sequence). V lost 7 bases and J lost 3, with 9 bases in between. This CDR3 comprises 12 residues. The DNA of the CDR3 is TGTGCCAGCACCCACTACAAAGAGACCCAGTACTTC. It codes for CASTHYKETQYF.

In this sample, this clonotype turned up many times. The chain carries TRBV6-6 and TRBJ2-1; D not resolved. The CDR3 extends over 12 amino acids. Trimming pared 5 bases from V and 7 bases from J, leaving 9 bases between. Germline CDR1 reads MNHNY; CDR2 reads SVGAGI (reference sequence). This CDR3 is CASSPVQNEQFF. CDR3 nucleotides: TGTGCCAGCAGTCCCGTTCAGAATGAGCAGTTCTTC.

This clonotype came up many times. The rearrangement uses TRBV6-4 and TRBJ2-4; 10 bases are shared with TRBD2. This CDR3 has 15 residues. Germline CDR1 and CDR2: MRHNA and SNTAGT. Trimming at V came to 0 bases and at J to 5 bases, leaving 1 base not matched to a gene. CDR3 sequence reads: CASSDSAGGQNIQYF. The CDR3 nucleotides are TGTGCCAGCAGTGACTCAGCGGGGGGGCAAAACATTCAGTACTTC.

The CDR3 sequence: CSAHGSGRAYNEQFF. In nucleotides, the CDR3 is TGCAGTGCCCACGGTAGCGGGAGGGCCTACAATGAGCAGTTCTTC. The genes are TRBV20-1 and TRBJ2-1; 11 bases align to TRBD2. Germline-derived CDR1 and CDR2 are DFQATT and SNEGSKA (reference sequence). V gave up 6 bases and J gave up 2 bases; unmatched junction bases: 6. This CDR3 contains 15 residues.

This clonotype was seen only a few times. The gene calls are TRBV3-1 and TRBJ2-1; D not resolved. The CDR3 runs 14 residues. Trimming took 4 bases from V and 4 from J, leaving 11 bases between them. Per germline, CDR1 LGHDT and CDR2 YNNKEL (reference sequence). DNA for the CDR3: TGTGCCAGCAGCCCCACGTTTCAATACAATGAGCAGTTCTTC. Its translation: CASSPTFQYNEQFF.

This rearrangement joins TRBV28 to TRBJ2-5, with D possibly TRBD2 on 5 matching bases. Trimming took off 2 bases at V and 3 bases at J, with 10 bases between the two ends. Germline CDR1 MDHEN, CDR2 SYDVKM. The CDR3 length is 14 residues. The CDR3 DNA reads TGTGCCAGCAGTTTACAGGACGGGAAAGAGACCCAGTACTTC. Protein product: CASSLQDGKETQYF.

The V and J genes are TRBV15 and TRBJ2-6; 7 nucleotides line up with TRBD2. CDR1 is LNHNV, CDR2 YYDKDF, per germline (reference sequence). V shed 8 bases and J 4 bases; nucleotides not matched to a gene: 5. The CDR3 has 14 residues. The CDR3 loop reads CATGEGSGANVLTF. The DNA for the CDR3 is TGTGCCACCGGGGAGGGCTCGGGGGCCAACGTCCTGACTTTC. The variable domain in full, completed from reference TRBV15 and TRBJ2-6, reads DAMVIQNPRYQVTQFGKPVTLSCSQTLNHNVMYWYQQKSSQAPKLLFHYYDKDFNNEADTPDNFQSRRPNTSFCFLDIRSPGLGDTAMYLCATGEGSGANVLTFGAGSRLTVL.

In this sample, this clonotype turned up a few times. V is TRBV19 and J is TRBJ2-3, with TRBD2 identical over 9 bases. This CDR3 has 15 amino acids. The trim removed 3 bases at V and 5 bases at J, leaving 6 bases unmatched. Germline CDR1 is LNHDA and CDR2 is SQIVND (reference sequence). The CDR3, as DNA: TGTGCCAGTAGTATCCCAGCGGGGGGCCTAGATACGCAGTATTTT. Its translation is CASSIPAGGLDTQYF.

This clonotype was counted at least ten times. The chain couples TRBV16 to TRBJ2-7, with 9 positions matching TRBD2. Germline loops: CDR1 KGHSY, CDR2 FQNENV. This CDR3 region has 17 residues. The junction had 18 bases not matched to a gene; V was cut back by 6 bases and J by 6 bases. Here the CDR3 DNA reads TGTGCCAGCAGTCGGGCCGCTAGCGGGAAATTTCCCAGCGAGCAGTACTTC. Translated, it gives CASSRAASGKFPSEQYF.

There are a few counts of this clonotype. V is TRBV5-1 and J is TRBJ2-2; D is possibly TRBD2 (5 bases). CDR3 length equals 15 residues. Germline lookup yields CDR1 SGHRS and CDR2 YFSETQ. V lost 2 bases and J lost 3, with 11 bases in between. CDR3 loop: CASSLVGADTGELFF. The CDR3 coding sequence is TGCGCCAGCAGCTTAGTGGGAGCTGACACCGGGGAGCTGTTTTTT.